This T cell receptor beta chain comes out of a study of blood T cell repertoires in COVID-19. Overall study: T cells, B-cell-depleted T cells, or PBMCs supplied cDNA or gDNA.

The protocol was immunoSEQ multiplex PCR, while the TCRdb copy is restricted to in-frame clones and leaves out a portion. The repertoire holds about 210,000 clones, with approximately 89% as singletons. Comments on this clone: Other DNA sequences within the sample encode an identical CDR3.

Sequenced material: peripheral blood. The sequence was obtained from a woman between 35 and 50 years old with acute or convalescent COVID-19.

CDR3 loop: CASSFEGDGYTF. CDR3 nucleotide sequence: TGTGCCAGCAGCTTTGAAGGGGATGGCTACACCTTC. The chain links TRBV11-2 to TRBJ1-2; possible D gene TRBD1, 5 bases. The germline V gene encodes CDR1 SGHAT and CDR2 FQNNGV. The CDR3 consists of 12 residues. Trimming removed 3 bases from V and 6 bases from J, with 8 bases in between. The entire variable domain, with the rest obtained from reference TRBV11-2 and TRBJ1-2, is as follows: EAGVAQSPRYKIIEKRQSVAFWCNPISGHATLYWYQQILGQGPKLLIQFQNNGVVDDSQLPKDRFSAERLKGVDSTLKIQPAKLEDSAVYLCASSFEGDGYTFGSGTRLTVV.